The rows below give T cell receptor beta chains drawn from one sample of a study of cytomegalovirus exposure and HLA in healthy donors. Repertoires were generated with immunoSEQ multiplex PCR, while TCRdb's copy carries only in-frame clones and drops some. The sample includes around 100,000 clones, about 61% of them seen just once. Sequencing was done on a sample of PBMCs. Receptors were obtained from a man aged 18 to 29 in good health and CMV-seropositive. Each CDR3 is given with its conserved first and last residue. The D gene is left open where the match is weak. The size field is filled for only some rows; it gives once, few, many or a size class.

V gene	clone size	J gene	D gene	CDR3 protein	CDR3 DNA
TRBV15	-	TRBJ2-6	-	CATSSARGRVFGANVLTF	TGTGCCACCAGCTCGGCAAGGGGCCGAGTCTTTGGGGCCAACGTCCTGACTTTC
TRBV5-1	-	TRBJ2-5	-	CASSSGGETQYF	TGCGCCAGCAGCTCAGGGGGGGAGACCCAGTACTTC
TRBV11-2	-	TRBJ1-5	-	CASSLSGQFNQPQHF	TGTGCCAGCAGCTTAAGCGGGCAGTTCAATCAGCCCCAGCATTTT
TRBV7-2	few	TRBJ2-3	-	CASSYAADTQYF	TGTGCCAGCAGCTACGCAGCAGATACGCAGTATTTT
TRBV2	-	TRBJ2-6	-	CASNHDSSGANVLTF	TGTGCCAGCAATCATGACAGCTCTGGGGCCAACGTCCTGACTTTC
TRBV4-2	-	TRBJ2-7	TRBD1	CASSPGGQGRASEQYF	TGTGCCAGCAGCCCGGGGGGACAGGGAAGAGCTTCTGAGCAGTACTTC
TRBV2	once	TRBJ2-3	TRBD2	CASLRDYDTDTQYF	TGTGCCAGCCTCCGGGACTACGACACAGATACGCAGTATTTT
TRBV11-2	-	TRBJ1-1	-	CASSLVLAGAYTEAFF	TGTGCCAGCAGCTTAGTTTTGGCAGGGGCGTACACTGAAGCTTTCTTT
TRBV7-2	-	TRBJ1-1	-	CASSLDSSNTEAFF	TGTGCCAGCAGCTTGGACAGTTCGAACACTGAAGCTTTCTTT
TRBV11-2	once	TRBJ1-3	-	CASSLVGASGNTIYF	TGTGCCAGCAGCTTAGTAGGGGCTTCTGGAAACACCATATATTTT
TRBV2	-	TRBJ2-6	TRBD1	CASSHGQGRISGANVLTF	TGTGCCAGCAGTCACGGACAGGGGAGGATCTCTGGGGCCAACGTCCTGACTTTC
TRBV6-1	-	TRBJ2-5	TRBD1	CASSAQGQGDVEGQYF	TGTGCCAGCAGTGCCCAGGGACAGGGGGACGTAGAGGGCCAGTACTTC
TRBV14	-	TRBJ1-4	TRBD1	CASRADRPHEKLFF	TGTGCCAGCAGAGCGGACAGGCCCCATGAAAAACTGTTTTTT
TRBV27	-	TRBJ1-4	TRBD1	CASSLTRQGGEKLFF	TGTGCCAGCAGTTTAACCCGACAGGGGGGTGAAAAACTGTTTTTT
TRBV29-1	few	TRBJ2-3	-	CSGLGASQADTQYF	TGCAGCGGGTTAGGGGCCTCCCAAGCGGATACGCAGTATTTT
TRBV5-1	few	TRBJ1-4	-	CASSLWSGQNEKLFF	TGCGCCAGCAGCTTGTGGTCAGGGCAGAATGAAAAACTGTTTTTT
TRBV5-4	-	TRBJ2-5	-	CASSRQGSVETQYF	TGTGCCAGCAGCCGTCAGGGTAGTGTGGAGACCCAGTACTTC
TRBV7-9	few	TRBJ1-4	TRBD1	CASSPSGTGNEKLFF	TGTGCCAGCAGCCCATCCGGGACAGGGAATGAAAAACTGTTTTTT
TRBV28	few	TRBJ1-4	TRBD1	CASSLPQGGEKLFF	TGTGCCAGCAGTCTACCCCAGGGGGGCGAAAAACTGTTTTTT
TRBV2	-	TRBJ2-3	TRBD1	CASRGTGGKGTDTQYF	TGTGCCAGCAGGGGAACAGGGGGCAAGGGCACAGATACGCAGTATTTT
TRBV2	few	TRBJ2-2	-	CASSGVNTGELFF	TGTGCCAGCAGTGGTGTAAACACCGGGGAGCTGTTTTTT
TRBV2	-	TRBJ1-2	TRBD1	CASSGTGGLMGYTF	TGTGCCAGCAGCGGGACAGGGGGCTTGATGGGCTACACCTTC
TRBV6-5	-	TRBJ1-2	TRBD1	CASSYLRTGFVSGYTF	TGTGCCAGCAGTTACCTTCGGACAGGGTTTGTCTCTGGCTACACCTTC
TRBV2	-	TRBJ1-4	TRBD1	CASSEQGAEKLFF	TGTGCCAGCAGCGAACAGGGGGCTGAAAAACTGTTTTTT
TRBV10-1	-	TRBJ2-5	TRBD2	CASSESSGRETQYF	TGCGCCAGCAGTGAGTCTAGCGGGCGAGAGACCCAGTACTTC
TRBV5-1	few	TRBJ1-1	TRBD1	CASSSEGQARKYTEAFF	TGCGCCAGCAGCTCCGAAGGACAGGCACGAAAGTACACTGAAGCTTTCTTT
TRBV2	few	TRBJ1-6	-	CASSAVSYNSPLHF	TGTGCCAGCAGTGCGGTCTCCTATAATTCACCCCTCCACTTT
TRBV5-6	-	TRBJ1-2	-	CASSSSVPYGYTF	TGTGCCAGCAGCTCCAGCGTTCCCTATGGCTACACCTTC
TRBV6-4	-	TRBJ1-6	-	CASSDSRVNSPLHF	TGTGCCAGCAGTGACTCAAGAGTAAATTCACCCCTCCACTTT
TRBV9	-	TRBJ2-3	-	CASSVEDTSGDTQYF	TGTGCCAGCAGCGTAGAAGATACTAGTGGAGATACGCAGTATTTT
TRBV5-1	-	TRBJ2-3	TRBD1	CASSLSTGASTDTQYF	TGCGCCAGCAGCTTATCTACAGGGGCGAGCACAGATACGCAGTATTTT
TRBV7-9	-	TRBJ2-3	-	CASSTGQGGTDTQYF	TGTGCCAGCAGCACCGGACAGGGAGGGACAGATACGCAGTATTTT